These T cell receptor beta chains were read from a single sample in a study of T cell clonotyping in hematopoietic cell transplantation. Libraries were prepared by immunoSEQ multiplex PCR; TCRdb keeps only in-frame clonotypes and omits some of them. The top ten hold roughly 3.1% of the sample, which has some 40,000 clones, roughly 85% seen once. The sequences come from peripheral blood mononuclear cells, collected before stem cell transplant. These receptors were obtained from a man aged 55-75 years with acute myeloid leukemia. Some clones in this sample may be carry-over from other donors' samples. Both conserved end residues are part of each CDR3. The D gene is left open where the match is weak.

d_call j_call v_call cdr3_aa
- TRBJ2-6 TRBV5-1 CASSTSSYSGANVLTF
- TRBJ1-3 TRBV28 CASSLRAGGAGNTIYF
- TRBJ2-7 TRBV5-1 CASSPPVQHEQYF
TRBD1 TRBJ1-2 TRBV30 CAYGKGAYGYTF
- TRBJ1-6 TRBV7-2 CASSLVSGAINSPLHF
- TRBJ1-1 TRBV7-6 CASSRDRNTEAFF
TRBD1 TRBJ2-7 TRBV27 CASSDRVGSYEQYF
- TRBJ2-7 TRBV28 CASSIPAEGSYEQYF
- TRBJ1-2 TRBV5-5 CASSLMWEDGYTF
- TRBJ2-2 TRBV5-6 CASSFGEVSPGELFF
TRBD1 TRBJ2-3 TRBV5-1 CASSWTTGQGTDTQYF
- TRBJ2-7 TRBV25-1 CASRRQGGYEQYF
- TRBJ1-5 TRBV5-6 CASRRRHTHQPQHF
- TRBJ2-2 TRBV19 CASSMGTGTANTGELFF
TRBD2 TRBJ2-6 TRBV30 CASAGDLSGANVLTF
- TRBJ2-7 TRBV7-9 CASSLEGSGSYEQYF
- TRBJ2-5 TRBV2 CARQGMEETQYF
TRBD2 TRBJ2-5 TRBV29-1 CSVAWTSGGPGETQYF
- TRBJ2-1 TRBV5-4 CASSSNNGDNEQFF
- TRBJ2-7 TRBV5-1 CASSLEGVSYEQYF
- TRBJ1-1 TRBV2 CASWEITEAFF
- TRBJ1-1 TRBV19 CASRGRVMNTEAFF
- TRBJ2-1 TRBV6-1 CASTLDGYNEQFF
- TRBJ1-6 TRBV9 CASSVSRQSSYNSPLHF
TRBD1 TRBJ2-6 TRBV11-1 CASSPRQGNSGANVLTF